This paragraph reports one T cell receptor (beta chain). The table lists this clonotype with a few counts. No antigen is known for it. No qualities accompany the bases; no much larger clone lies one base away. The data stem from a study of response to subunit inactivated influenza vaccine (dated by TCRdb to the late 2010s). About the full investigation: The study used deep quantitative T cell receptor repertoire profiling to track responses to a trivalent subunit inactivated influenza vaccine. Beyond this particular receptor, the publication reports: It was suggested by the authors that each seasonal influenza vaccination may recruit only a limited number of new T cells.

Libraries were made using RT-PCR. The instrument was an Illumina HiSeq 2500. Through fastp at Q25 and MiXCR, TCRdb rebuilt clones from the public reads, retaining in-frame beta chains. Duplicate CDR3 protein sequences are folded into a single record with the most common DNA and genes. The sample has hundreds of thousands of distinct CDR3 sequences on record, 12% of them singletons. Roughly 7.7% of the sample belongs to the ten largest clones. From the cysteine up to the phenylalanine, the CDR3 has a length of 15 residues. The retained sequence is limited to the CDR3, 45 bases, with the frame set at the first base. Germline trimming: 1 base from V, 6 bases from J; junction bases outside gene matches: 4. The germline V gene sets CDR1 to SGHRS and CDR2 to YFSETQ.

Sequenced material: non-naive T cells sorted from PBMCs, taken about 14 days before vaccination. Sample cell subset or site, as interpreted from the label and publication: memory T cell fraction. The chain couples TRBV5-1 to TRBJ2-2; 9 bases in the middle match TRBD1. The origin of this receptor is a man in his forties or fifties who received an inactivated influenza vaccine. Donor details come from another sample of the same person, matched by shared clones. The base sequence is TGCGCCAGCAGCTTGAACAGGGGGCCGGCCGGGGAGCTGTTTTTT. Translated, this is CASSLNRGPAGELFF.